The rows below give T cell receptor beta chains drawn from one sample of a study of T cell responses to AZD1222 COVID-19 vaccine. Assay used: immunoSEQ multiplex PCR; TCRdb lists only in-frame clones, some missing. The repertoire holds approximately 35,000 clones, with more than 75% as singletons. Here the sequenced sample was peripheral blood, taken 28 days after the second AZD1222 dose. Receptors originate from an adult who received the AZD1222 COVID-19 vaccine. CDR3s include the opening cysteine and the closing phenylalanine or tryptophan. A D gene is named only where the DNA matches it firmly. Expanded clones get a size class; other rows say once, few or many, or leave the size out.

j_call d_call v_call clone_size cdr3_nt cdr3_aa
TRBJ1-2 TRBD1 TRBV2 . TGTGCCAGCAGTGTGACATGGGGACAGGGGGCGCCTGGCTACACCTTC CASSVTWGQGAPGYTF
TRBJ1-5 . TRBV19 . TGTGCCAGTAGTATTTACAGCTTGGGACCCCAGCATTTT CASSIYSLGPQHF
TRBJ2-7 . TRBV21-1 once TGTGCCAGCAGCAGGGACGGTAGCTCCTACGAGCAGTACTTC CASSRDGSSYEQYF
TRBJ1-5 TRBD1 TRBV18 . TGTGCCAGCTCACCACCATCGGGACAGGGGATTCAGCCCCAGCATTTT CASSPPSGQGIQPQHF
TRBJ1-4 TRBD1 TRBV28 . TGTGCCAGCGTCTTGGGACAGGGGCTGGGAAAACTGTTTTTT CASVLGQGLGKLFF
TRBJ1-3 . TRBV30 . TGTGCCTGGAGTTTCCCAGGGATTTCCTCTGGAAACACCATATATTTT CAWSFPGISSGNTIYF
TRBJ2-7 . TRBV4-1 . TGCGCCAGCAGCCAAGTCTCAGATCACGAGCAGTACTTC CASSQVSDHEQYF
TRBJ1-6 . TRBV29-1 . TGCAGCGCCTCGGACCGCGATAATTCACCCCTCCACTTT CSASDRDNSPLHF
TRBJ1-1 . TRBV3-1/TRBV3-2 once TGTGCCAGCAGCCATGGGCGTAACACTGAAGCTTTCTTT CASSHGRNTEAFF
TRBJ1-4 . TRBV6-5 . TGTGCCAGCAGTTCGGTTACAGGGTCAACTAATGAAAAACTGTTTTTT CASSSVTGSTNEKLFF
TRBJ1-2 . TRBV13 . TGTGCCAGCAGACGACAGGCCTCCTATGGCTACACCTTC CASRRQASYGYTF
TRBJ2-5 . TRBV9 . TGTGCCAGCAGCCCGTTGGGCCAGGTGGGCGAGACCCAGTACTTC CASSPLGQVGETQYF
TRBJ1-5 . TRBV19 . TGTGCCAGTAGTATTTGGTCGGGAGATCAGCCCCAGCATTTT CASSIWSGDQPQHF
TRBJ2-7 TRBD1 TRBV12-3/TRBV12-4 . TGTGCCAGCAGAGGACAGGGCGCCTACGAGCAGTACTTC CASRGQGAYEQYF
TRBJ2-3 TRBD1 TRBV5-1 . TGCGCCAGCAGCCCTCCGACAGGGGCCTACACAGATACGCAGTATTTT CASSPPTGAYTDTQYF
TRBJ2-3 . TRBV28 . TGTGCCAGCACCCGAGAGGGCCACCGCACAGATACGCAGTATTTT CASTREGHRTDTQYF